The sequence of this T cell receptor beta chain was determined in a study of CD8 T cells in Susac syndrome. The study used treatment-naive patients who had stable or active relapsing-remitting disease as multiple sclerosis controls. TEMRA cells were FACS-enriched, and CD8+ and CD4+ T cells were isolated negatively. The germline V gene encodes CDR1 SGHNT and CDR2 YYREEE (reference sequence). This CDR3 spans 14 amino acids. V dropped 3 bases and J dropped 6 bases, with 13 bases sitting between them. An amount of RNA that ranged from about 0.45 to 1 ug was reverse transcribed with random hexamers. Amplification of TCR beta CDR3 was carried out by immunoSEQ multiplex PCR, which covered 54 Vbeta and 13 Jbeta segments. In TCRdb, the immunoSEQ multiplex PCR reads were re-called with MiXCR into one record per CDR3 protein. The table has under 200,000 distinct CDR3 sequences, roughly 96% seen once.

This TCR was sampled from a human donor with multiple sclerosis. V usage is TRBV5-4 and J usage is TRBJ2-1; TRBD2 might be the D (5 bases). Material for sequencing was CD8+ T cells from PBMCs. CDR3 sequence: CASSSDPRGNEQFF. Here the CDR3 DNA reads TGTGCCAGCAGCTCCGACCCCCGGGGCAATGAGCAGTTCTTC.